Listed below are T cell receptor beta chains from one sample, sequenced in a study of radiotherapy plus CTLA-4 blockade in lung cancer. Sequenced by immunoSEQ multiplex PCR; TCRdb stores in-frame clones only, minus some. This repertoire shows about 60,000 clones, around 74% found once; its top ten account for about 8.5%. Sequenced material: peripheral blood, taken from a patient treated with radiotherapy plus ipilimumab. These receptors all come from a human donor with non-small cell lung cancer whose response to radiotherapy plus ipilimumab could not be evaluated. Each CDR3 is given without its conserved first and last residue. Not every row has a clone size; where given, it reads once, few, many or a size class.

j_gene	abundance	v_gene	CDR3aa
TRBJ2-7	.	TRBV28	ASSLFRTGSSSYEQY
TRBJ2-5	.	TRBV4-1	ASSQGLAGDPYQETQY
TRBJ1-2	.	TRBV4-3	ASSRGAGGAPVDEGYT
TRBJ1-1	.	TRBV29-1	SGRDSMNTEAF
TRBJ1-6	.	TRBV2	ASRRSQGRWSPLH
TRBJ2-1	few	TRBV2	ASGLAGVGEQF
TRBJ2-7	.	TRBV7-2	ASSLVRAGGILEQY
TRBJ1-5	.	TRBV12-2	ASRLANRVLYQPQH
TRBJ2-3	few	TRBV9	ASSVALGLAGDRTDTQY
TRBJ1-1	once	TRBV28	ASSYLGGGNTEAF
TRBJ1-1	few	TRBV9	ASSPDILVGNTEAF
TRBJ1-2	.	TRBV11-2	ASSLGQTYGYT
TRBJ1-6	.	TRBV6-1	ASSYDGLH
TRBJ2-7	few	TRBV7-2	ASSPLNSYEQY
TRBJ1-1	.	TRBV29-1	SVGGGRGANTEAF
TRBJ1-1	.	TRBV6-5	ASSEALAF
TRBJ2-7	.	TRBV28	ASSSPAGGGKYEQY
TRBJ1-5	few	TRBV10-3	AMPDGLTNQPQH
TRBJ1-3	.	TRBV11-3	ASSRGGRYNSGNTIY
TRBJ2-5	.	TRBV12-5	ASGLVDRGRSETQY
TRBJ2-3	.	TRBV4-2	ASSQDAATDTQY
TRBJ1-4	.	TRBV6-1	ASSEVAALIGGEKLF
TRBJ1-2	once	TRBV6-5	ASSSGQGINYGYT
TRBJ2-3	once	TRBV2	ASSELGTGNTDTQY
TRBJ1-2	.	TRBV4-3	ASSQDSGYT
TRBJ1-5	.	TRBV25-1	ASSASTEIETQH
TRBJ1-6	.	TRBV18	ASSPSSQGSNSPLH
TRBJ2-1	.	TRBV11-3	ASSLGRKIAGFSYNEQF
TRBJ1-2	.	TRBV27	ASSSGRGGSGYT
TRBJ1-2	.	TRBV30	AWSVGAYGYT
TRBJ2-7	.	TRBV7-9	ASSFRGTYEQY
TRBJ2-1	.	TRBV5-4	ASSLDSYNEQF
TRBJ1-4	.	TRBV4-2	ASSQEGGTNEKLF
TRBJ2-2	few	TRBV19	ASRDRDGGELF
TRBJ2-5	.	TRBV4-3	ASSQGLAGDLETQY